This entry is about one TCR beta chain. Its target is unknown. These data are taken from a study of CD8+CD57+ T cells in acquired aplastic anemia. Study information: DNA from sorted CD4+ and CD8+ cells averaged roughly 3.2 ug. Study-level results: Patients and controls were found to share about 31 CD8+ CDR3 sequences.

The template used for profiling TCR beta VDJ and CDR3 was genomic DNA. TCRdb recomputed calls from the reads with MiXCR, one row per CDR3 protein. This repertoire shows tens of thousands of distinct CDR3 sequences, 76% found once; its top ten account for over 20%. With V trimmed by 5 bases and J by 5 bases, 2 bases remained unmatched. CDR1 and CDR2 (germline): SGHVS, FNYEAQ. The CDR3 runs 12 residues. This chain uses TRBV7-6 with TRBJ2-5; 7 bases match TRBD1. Sequencing input: sorted CD4+, CD8+, or CD8+CD57+ T cells (not recorded which) from PBMCs. This TCR was recovered from a human donor in good health, serving as a control. For the CDR3, the DNA is TGTGCCAGCAGCCCCAGGGGGGAGACCCAGTACTTC. It codes for CASSPRGETQYF.